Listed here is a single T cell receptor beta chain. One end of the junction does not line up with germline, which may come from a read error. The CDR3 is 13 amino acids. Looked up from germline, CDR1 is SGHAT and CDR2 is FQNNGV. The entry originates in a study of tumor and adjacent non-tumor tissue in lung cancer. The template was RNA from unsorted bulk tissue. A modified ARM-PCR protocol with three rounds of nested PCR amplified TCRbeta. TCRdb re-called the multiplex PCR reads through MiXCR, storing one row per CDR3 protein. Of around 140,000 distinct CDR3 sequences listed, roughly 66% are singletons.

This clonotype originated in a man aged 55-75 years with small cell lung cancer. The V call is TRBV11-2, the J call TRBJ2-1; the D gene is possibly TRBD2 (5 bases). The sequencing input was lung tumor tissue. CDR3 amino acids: CTSSFGLNNEQFF. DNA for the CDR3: TGTACCAGCAGCTTCGGACTCAACAATGAGCAGTTCTTC. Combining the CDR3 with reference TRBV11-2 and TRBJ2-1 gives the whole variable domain EAGVAQSPRYKIIEKRQSVAFWCNPISGHATLYWYQQILGQGPKLLIQFQNNGVVDDSQLPKDRFSAERLKGVDSTLKIQPAKLEDSAVYLCTSSFGLNNEQFFGPGTRLTVL.